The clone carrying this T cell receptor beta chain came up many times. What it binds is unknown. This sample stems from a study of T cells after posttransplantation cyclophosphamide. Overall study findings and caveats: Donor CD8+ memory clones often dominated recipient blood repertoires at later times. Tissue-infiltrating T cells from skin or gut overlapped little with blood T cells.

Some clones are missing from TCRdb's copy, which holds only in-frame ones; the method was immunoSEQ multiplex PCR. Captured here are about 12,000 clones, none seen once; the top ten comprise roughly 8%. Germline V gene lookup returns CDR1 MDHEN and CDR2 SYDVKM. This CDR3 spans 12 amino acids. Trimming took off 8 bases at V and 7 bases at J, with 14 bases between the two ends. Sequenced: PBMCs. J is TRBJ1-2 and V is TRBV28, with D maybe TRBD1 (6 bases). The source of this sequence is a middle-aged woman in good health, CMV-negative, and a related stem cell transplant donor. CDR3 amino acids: CASELTRGGYTF. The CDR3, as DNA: TGTGCCAGCGAACTAACCAGGGGTGGCTACACCTTC.